This TCR beta chain appears in the sequencing data of a study of identical twins. One entry per CDR3 protein results from TCRdb running MiXCR on the 5' RACE reads. The sample lists about 190,000 distinct CDR3 sequences; about 15% were seen once. This CDR3 comprises 14 residues. Trimming cost V 4 bases and J 2 bases; bases outside gene matches: 4. The data were also submitted as part of a second study, on T cells expressing NK-cell markers. That paper notes: Out of eight donors sequenced, seven tested HCMV-seropositive and the remaining one seronegative. Dominance of the CD3+CD56-NKG2C+ fraction by these clonotypes also held in several donors.

The chain recombines TRBV12-3 or TRBV12-4 with TRBJ1-1; TRBD1 matches 7 bases. This sequence originates from a woman under 30 in good health. Input material: CD8+ T cells sorted from blood. Here the CDR3 reads CASSWGDSNTEAFF. The CDR3 DNA sequence: TGTGCCAGCAGTTGGGGGGACAGCAACACTGAAGCTTTCTTT.